This entry features one TCR beta chain sequence. Antigen specificity is unknown. This CDR3 has 17 residues. The sample is drawn from a study of cytomegalovirus exposure and HLA in healthy donors. Regarding the study as a whole: In a later analysis, most CMV-associated TCR beta chains appeared HLA-restricted. Many donors shared some public TCRs, even though most TCR sequences were rare.

Primers: 60 Vbeta forward and 13 Jbeta reverse. Here immunoSEQ multiplex PCR was the method, and the copy in TCRdb shows in-frame clones only, minus some. The sample yields about 130,000 clones, roughly 80% seen once. The rearrangement joins TRBV21-1 to TRBJ2-2; the table calls TRBD2, which could not be checked here. TRBV21-1 is a pseudogene. This receptor was obtained from a man between 40 and 49 years old in good health and CMV-seronegative. Sequencing was carried out using PBMCs. CDR3 in amino acids: CASSKEAGTSDTGELFF. Written as DNA, the CDR3 is TGTGCCAGCAGCAAAGAGGCGGGGACCTCGGACACCGGGGAGCTGTTTTTT.